These T cell receptor beta chains were read from a single sample in a study of identifying expanded T cells in peripheral blood. The repertoire was sequenced with immunoSEQ multiplex PCR; TCRdb's copy has only in-frame clones and lacks some. The table lists 85,000 to 100,000 clones, 88% of them singletons, with around 3.6% in the top ten. The sequencing sample was made of blood. These receptors originate from a person between 18 and 75 years old in good health. The CDR3 runs from the conserved cysteine through the conserved F or W. The D gene is left open where the match is weak. Not all rows give a size; the values are once, few, many and, for expanded clones, a class.

TRBJ1-2 | TRBV6-1 | . | TRBD1 | CASSEGGDSYGYTF | TGTGCCAGCAGTGAAGGAGGGGACAGCTATGGCTACACCTTC
TRBJ2-2 | TRBV27 | once | . | CASSSSRDSLPGELFF | TGTGCCAGCAGTTCCTCCCGGGACTCCCTGCCCGGGGAGCTGTTTTTT
TRBJ2-2 | TRBV5-1 | . | TRBD2 | CASSLLAGGPRELFF | TGCGCCAGCAGCTTACTAGCGGGAGGGCCCCGGGAGCTGTTTTTT
TRBJ2-1 | TRBV5-1 | few | . | CASSLGLADNEQFF | TGCGCCAGCAGCTTGGGACTGGCCGACAATGAGCAGTTCTTC
TRBJ2-3 | TRBV7-3 | . | TRBD2 | CASSSSGVGTDTQYF | TGTGCCAGCAGCTCTAGCGGGGTGGGCACAGATACGCAGTATTTT
TRBJ1-3 | TRBV6-1 | . | . | CASSEYPGHPGNTIYF | TGTGCCAGCAGTGAATATCCAGGCCACCCTGGAAACACCATATATTTT
TRBJ2-3 | TRBV4-2 | . | . | CASSQVWQSYTDTQYF | TGTGCCAGCAGCCAAGTCTGGCAGTCCTACACAGATACGCAGTATTTT
TRBJ2-2 | TRBV10-1 | . | . | CASSERNTGELFF | TGCGCCAGCAGTGAGAGGAACACCGGGGAGCTGTTTTTT
TRBJ2-1 | TRBV27 | . | . | CASSLGSRGNEQFF | TGTGCCAGCAGTTTGGGGAGTCGGGGCAATGAGCAGTTCTTC
TRBJ2-2 | TRBV28 | . | . | CASSLTSYNTGELFF | TGTGCCAGCAGTTTAACCTCATACAACACCGGGGAGCTGTTTTTT
TRBJ1-5 | TRBV28 | . | . | CASSLIQGHVQPQHF | TGTGCCAGCAGTTTAATCCAAGGTCATGTCCAGCCCCAGCATTTT
TRBJ2-3 | TRBV6-5 | . | . | CASSYSSKHTQYF | TGTGCCAGCAGTTACTCGAGTAAGCATACGCAGTATTTT
TRBJ2-2 | TRBV5-1 | . | . | CASRYAGSTGELFF | TGCGCCAGCAGATATGCAGGGAGCACCGGGGAGCTGTTTTTT
TRBJ1-5 | TRBV19 | . | . | CASSYRSEYRQPQHF | TGTGCCAGTAGTTACCGGTCGGAGTACCGGCAGCCCCAGCATTTT
TRBJ1-2 | TRBV6-5 | few | . | CASSYRTELHYGYTF | TGTGCCAGCAGTTACCGGACGGAACTCCACTATGGCTACACCTTC
TRBJ1-1 | TRBV7-7 | . | TRBD1 | CASIPGQGETEAFF | TGTGCCAGCATACCGGGACAGGGAGAAACTGAAGCTTTCTTT
TRBJ1-5 | TRBV19 | . | . | CASRHRGDQPQHF | TGTGCCAGTAGGCACAGAGGGGATCAGCCCCAGCATTTT
TRBJ1-1 | TRBV10-1 | . | . | CASSESRGTEAFF | TGCGCCAGCAGTGAGTCGAGGGGTACTGAAGCTTTCTTT
TRBJ2-1 | TRBV7-3 | . | . | CASSSNGGHNEQFF | TGTGCCAGCAGCTCCAATGGGGGGCACAATGAGCAGTTCTTC
TRBJ1-6 | TRBV6-1 | . | TRBD1 | CASSDRDRVVEGSPLHF | TGTGCCAGCAGTGACAGGGACAGGGTTGTCGAGGGTTCACCCCTCCACTTT
TRBJ2-7 | TRBV7-6 | . | TRBD2 | CASSLVSGSEQYF | TGTGCCAGCAGCTTAGTTAGCGGGAGCGAGCAGTACTTC
TRBJ2-1 | TRBV27 | . | TRBD2 | CASSPGTSYNEQFF | TGTGCCAGCAGCCCCGGGACTAGCTACAATGAGCAGTTCTTC
TRBJ2-3 | TRBV6-4 | . | . | CASRKNSIADTQYF | TGTGCCAGCAGAAAAAACTCCATCGCAGATACGCAGTATTTT
TRBJ2-1 | TRBV7-3 | . | TRBD1 | CASSADRASEQFF | TGTGCCAGCAGCGCTGACAGGGCTAGTGAGCAGTTCTTC
TRBJ1-1 | TRBV29-1 | . | . | CSPKGGAEAFF | TGCAGCCCCAAGGGAGGGGCTGAAGCTTTCTTT
TRBJ2-1 | TRBV27 | . | TRBD2 | CASSPGLAGEGNEQFF | TGTGCCAGCAGTCCCGGACTAGCGGGAGAGGGAAATGAGCAGTTCTTC
TRBJ2-3 | TRBV10-3 | once | TRBD1 | CAIRNRGETDTQYF | TGTGCCATCAGGAACAGGGGTGAAACAGATACGCAGTATTTT
TRBJ2-7 | TRBV11-2 | . | . | CASSSLHPWQYF | TGTGCCAGCAGCTCCTTACACCCGTGGCAGTACTTC
TRBJ1-5 | TRBV7-8 | . | TRBD1 | CASSWDRVSNQPQHF | TGTGCCAGCAGCTGGGACAGGGTAAGCAATCAGCCCCAGCATTTT
TRBJ2-4 | TRBV29-1 | . | TRBD2 | CSVEEGGKNIQYF | TGCAGCGTTGAAGAGGGGGGGAAAAACATTCAGTACTTC
TRBJ1-4 | TRBV7-8 | many | . | CASTRGVTNEKLFF | TGTGCCAGCACCCGGGGGGTAACTAATGAAAAACTGTTTTTT
TRBJ2-1 | TRBV5-1 | . | . | CASSLPGPSYNEQFF | TGCGCCAGCAGCTTACCGGGACCATCCTACAATGAGCAGTTCTTC
TRBJ2-2 | TRBV7-9 | . | . | CASRKSLSGELFF | TGTGCCAGCCGGAAGTCGTTGTCCGGGGAGCTGTTTTTT
TRBJ2-5 | TRBV7-3 | . | . | CASSLWGGRQETQYF | TGTGCCAGCAGCCTCTGGGGGGGCCGGCAAGAGACCCAGTACTTC
TRBJ2-1 | TRBV30 | few | TRBD1 | CAWNTGVSYNEQFF | TGTGCCTGGAATACAGGGGTCTCCTACAATGAGCAGTTCTTC